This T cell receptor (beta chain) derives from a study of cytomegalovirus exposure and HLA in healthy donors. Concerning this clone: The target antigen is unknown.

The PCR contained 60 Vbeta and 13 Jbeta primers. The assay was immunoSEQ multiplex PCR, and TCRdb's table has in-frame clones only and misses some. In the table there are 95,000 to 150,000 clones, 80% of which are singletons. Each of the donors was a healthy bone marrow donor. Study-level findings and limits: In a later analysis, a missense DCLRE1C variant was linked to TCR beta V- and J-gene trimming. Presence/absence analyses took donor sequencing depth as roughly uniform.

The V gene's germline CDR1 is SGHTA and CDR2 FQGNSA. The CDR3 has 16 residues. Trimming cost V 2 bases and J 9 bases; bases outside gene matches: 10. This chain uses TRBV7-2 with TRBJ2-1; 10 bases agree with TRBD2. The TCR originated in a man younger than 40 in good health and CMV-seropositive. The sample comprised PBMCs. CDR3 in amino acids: CASSLFGSGGAIEQFF. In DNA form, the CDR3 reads TGTGCCAGCAGCTTATTTGGGAGCGGGGGGGCGATTGAGCAGTTCTTC.